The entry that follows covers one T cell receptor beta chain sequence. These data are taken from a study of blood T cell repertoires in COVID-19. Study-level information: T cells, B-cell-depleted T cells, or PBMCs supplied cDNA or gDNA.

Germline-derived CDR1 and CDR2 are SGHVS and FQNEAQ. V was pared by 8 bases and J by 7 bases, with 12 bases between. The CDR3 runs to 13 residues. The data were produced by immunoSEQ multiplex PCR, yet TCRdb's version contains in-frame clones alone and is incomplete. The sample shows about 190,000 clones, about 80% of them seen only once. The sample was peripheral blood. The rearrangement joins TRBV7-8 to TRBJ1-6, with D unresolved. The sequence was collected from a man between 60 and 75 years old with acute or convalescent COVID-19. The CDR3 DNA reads TGTGCCAGCGGAGGAACAGACAATTCACCCCTCCACTTT. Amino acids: CASGGTDNSPLHF.